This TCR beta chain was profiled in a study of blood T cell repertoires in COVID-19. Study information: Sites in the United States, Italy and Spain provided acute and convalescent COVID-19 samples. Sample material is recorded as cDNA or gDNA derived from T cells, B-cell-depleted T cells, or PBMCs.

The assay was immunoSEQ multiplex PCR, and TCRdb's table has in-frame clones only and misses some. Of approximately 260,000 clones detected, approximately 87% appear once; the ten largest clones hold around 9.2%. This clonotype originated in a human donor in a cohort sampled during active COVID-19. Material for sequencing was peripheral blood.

The CDR3 protein is CASSDGASGSDEQFF. Here the CDR3 DNA reads TGCGCCAGCAGTGATGGGGCTAGCGGGAGTGATGAGCAGTTCTTC. The V gene is TRBV10-1, the J gene TRBJ2-1; 10 nucleotides line up with TRBD2. In germline, CDR1 is WNHNN, CDR2 SYGVQD (reference sequence). CDR3 size: 15 residues. Germline trimming cut 3 bases from V and 8 bases from J; bases unmatched to any gene: 7.